What follows are 27 T cell receptor beta chains derived from one specimen sequenced in a study of T cell responses to AZD1222 COVID-19 vaccine. The data were produced by immunoSEQ multiplex PCR, yet TCRdb's version contains in-frame clones alone and is incomplete. The sample lists about 140,000 clones, just over 90% occurring once. Source: peripheral blood, taken on day 0 of MenACWY control vaccination. These receptors originate from an adult in good health.

The chain employs TRBV5-1 and TRBJ2-1, with 7 bases aligning to TRBD2. Germline values: CDR1 SGHRS, CDR2 YFSETQ. CDR3 size: 14 residues. V trimming: 2 bases; J trimming: 4 bases; junction bases outside the gene matches: 3. DNA of the CDR3: TGCGCCAGCAGCTTCTTAGCGGGTTACAATGAGCAGTTCTTC. It specifies CASSFLAGYNEQFF.

Regarding this clone: Its ends do not fully match the called genes, so a read error is possible. The chain is built from TRBV6-1 and TRBJ1-4; the match to TRBD1 covers 9 bases. CDR1 is MNHNS and CDR2 is SASEGT in the germline V gene. This CDR3 is built from 15 residues. CDR3 region: CASREVTGTGTKLFF. CDR3 DNA sequence: TGTGCCAGCAGGGAAGTTACCGGGACAGGGACGAAACTGTTTTTT.

The rearrangement joins TRBV6-2 or TRBV6-3 to TRBJ1-5; D is undetermined. V lost 2 bases to trimming and J lost 7 bases, with 6 bases between them. This CDR3 is 12 amino acids long. Germline assignment: CDR1 MNHEY and CDR2 SVGEGT. In DNA, the CDR3 is TGTGCCAGCAGTTACCCCCACCAGCCCCAGCATTTT. Its protein is CASSYPHQPQHF.

The rearrangement uses TRBV5-6 and TRBJ2-3, with 11 bases fitting TRBD2. J was trimmed by 0 bases and V by 2 bases; bases with no gene match: 11. CDR3 length equals 19 residues. Germline values: CDR1 SGHDT, CDR2 YYEEEE. The CDR3 DNA sequence: TGTGCCAGCAGCTTACGCCGGTCTAGCGGGGGGACTAGCACAGATACGCAGTATTTT. This translates into CASSLRRSSGGTSTDTQYF.

The V gene is TRBV19, the J gene TRBJ2-5; weak D call: TRBD1 (5 bases). The CDR3 has 14 amino acids. Trimming pared 1 base from V and 2 bases from J, leaving 8 bases between. CDR1 LNHDA and CDR2 SQIVND come from the germline V gene (reference sequence). This CDR3 reads CASSIGGSQETQYF. For the CDR3, the DNA is TGTGCCAGTAGTATAGGGGGCAGTCAAGAGACCCAGTACTTC.

This sequence joins TRBV11-2 and TRBJ2-1; the D gene is possibly TRBD2 (6 bases). Per germline, CDR1 SGHAT and CDR2 FQNNGV. Trimming cost V 5 bases and J 0 bases, with 20 bases left between them. The CDR3 runs to 18 residues. The CDR3 sequence: CASSQPGLVLSSYNEQFF. DNA of the CDR3: TGTGCCAGCAGCCAACCGGGACTCGTCCTAAGCTCCTACAATGAGCAGTTCTTC.

In its sample, this clone was seen once. This chain connects TRBV6-5 to TRBJ1-1, with no clear D. Germline V gene sequence: CDR1 MNHEY, CDR2 SVGAGI. The length of the CDR3 is 12 residues. With 0 bases removed from V and 3 bases from J, the gap between germline ends came to 2 bases. The CDR3 spells CASSYSHTEAFF. The CDR3 DNA reads as TGTGCCAGCAGTTACTCGCACACTGAAGCTTTCTTT.

For the CDR3, the DNA is TGTGCCAGCAGGGACCAGGACAGCATTGTCAATCAGCCCCAGCATTTT. Its protein product is CASRDQDSIVNQPQHF. This chain uses TRBV28 with TRBJ1-5; TRBD1 is a possible D gene (6 bases). From germline, CDR1 is MDHEN and CDR2 SYDVKM. The CDR3 totals 16 residues. The V and J ends lost 6 bases and 3 bases respectively, with 18 bases between them.

In this sample, this clone turned up once. J is TRBJ2-1 and V is TRBV6-4; the D gene is possibly TRBD2 (6 bases). V was cut by 8 bases and J by 9 bases, with 17 bases left in between. The CDR3 is 13 residues long. Germline assignment: CDR1 MRHNA and CDR2 SNTAGT. The chain's CDR3 is CASSIVGSSEQFF. The CDR3 DNA is TGTGCCAGCTCTATCGTCGGGAGTAGTGAGCAGTTCTTC.

This clone was counted a single time. The gene calls are TRBV12-3 or TRBV12-4 and TRBJ2-5; 8 bases are shared with TRBD2. The CDR3 consists of 13 residues. With V trimmed by 5 bases and J by 3 bases, 2 bases remained unmatched. The CDR3: CASSGLAKETQYF. The CDR3 bases are TGTGCCAGCAGTGGACTAGCAAAAGAGACCCAGTACTTC.

The genes are TRBV7-2 and TRBJ2-1; 9 positions agree with TRBD2. The CDR3 spans 15 residues. Trimming at V came to 3 bases and at J to 9 bases, leaving 9 bases not matched to a gene. Germline CDR1 SGHTA, CDR2 FQGNSA. The CDR3 bases are TGTGCCAGCAGCTTGGATAGCGGGAGATTGGGTGAGCAGTTCTTC. It translates to CASSLDSGRLGEQFF.

The chain is built from TRBV7-3 and TRBJ2-1, with TRBD2 as a possible D gene (5 bases). The CDR3 contains 15 residues. The germline CDR1 and CDR2 sequences are SGHTA and FQGTGA. Trimming pared 4 bases from V and 7 bases from J, leaving 17 bases between. CDR3 DNA sequence: TGTGCCAGCAGCTCCCAAGGACTGCGTATGAATGAGCAGTTCTTC. This encodes CASSSQGLRMNEQFF.

The chain is built from TRBV19 and TRBJ1-1; 9 bases are shared with TRBD1. The CDR3 has 15 amino acids. Germline loops: CDR1 LNHDA, CDR2 SQIVND (reference sequence). V trimming: 6 bases; J trimming: 6 bases; junction bases outside the gene matches: 11. For the CDR3, the DNA is TGTGCCAGTAGAAGTATAGTACAGGGGGCCCCTGAAGCTTTCTTT. This translates into CASRSIVQGAPEAFF.

The chain uses TRBV19 and TRBJ2-5; weak D call: TRBD2 (6 bases). The CDR3 contains 17 residues. Germline V lookup: CDR1 LNHDA, CDR2 SQIVND (reference sequence). With 3 bases removed from V and 0 bases from J, the gap between germline ends came to 17 bases. The DNA for the CDR3 is TGTGCCAGTAGTATCGCGGGGCCGGGATTTGACCAAGAGACCCAGTACTTC. Protein sequence: CASSIAGPGFDQETQYF.

The rearrangement uses TRBV5-4 and TRBJ2-3; D is uncertain. There are 14 residues in the CDR3. Trimming cost V 1 base and J 4 bases, with 10 bases left between them. The germline V gene encodes CDR1 SGHNT and CDR2 YYREEE (reference sequence). The CDR3 protein is CASSLRAAPDTQYF. CDR3 nucleotides: TGTGCCAGCAGCTTGAGGGCGGCCCCAGATACGCAGTATTTT.

The chain uses TRBV5-1 and TRBJ1-1; the D is unclear. This CDR3 is 13 amino acids long. V was shortened by 1 base and J by 9 bases, with 13 bases between the two germline ends. Per germline, CDR1 SGHRS and CDR2 YFSETQ. The CDR3 reads CASSLRNLGQAFF. The CDR3, as DNA: TGCGCCAGCAGCTTGCGTAACCTCGGGCAAGCTTTCTTT.

V gene TRBV24-1 combines with J gene TRBJ2-1; 9 bases map to TRBD1. The V segment lost 5 bases and the J segment 1 base; nucleotides outside the gene matches: 8. The CDR3 is made up of 17 amino acids. Germline V lookup: CDR1 KGHDR, CDR2 SFDVKD. The CDR3 spells CATSAKPGTGSYNEQFF. CDR3 nucleotides: TGTGCCACCAGTGCCAAGCCCGGGACAGGGTCCTACAATGAGCAGTTCTTC.

The V call is TRBV28, the J call TRBJ2-7; 9 bases are shared with TRBD1. V dropped 9 bases and J dropped 5; count of bases not matched to a gene: 11. The CDR3 runs 14 residues. Germline lookup yields CDR1 MDHEN and CDR2 SYDVKM. CDR3 in amino acids: CASKEDRGFHEQYF. For the CDR3, the DNA is TGTGCCAGTAAAGAGGACAGGGGTTTCCACGAGCAGTACTTC.

This clone has a handful of counts. This CDR3 is also generated by other DNA sequences in the sample. This rearrangement joins TRBV7-2 to TRBJ2-7; no clear D gene. The germline gives CDR1 SGHTA, CDR2 FQGNSA. The ends were cut back, 0 bases at V and 2 bases at J, with 8 bases in the middle. This CDR3 region has 14 residues. DNA for the CDR3: TGTGCCAGCAGCTTAGCGTCGCGGACCTACGAGCAGTACTTC. This gives the protein CASSLASRTYEQYF.

The chain carries TRBV30 and TRBJ1-6; D may be TRBD1 (5 bases). The CDR3 loop spans 17 amino acids. V was cut by 6 bases and J by 0 bases, with 18 bases left in between. Germline CDR1 and CDR2: GTSNPN and SVGIG (reference sequence). Here the CDR3 reads CACSAGRSSSYNSPLHF. CDR3 DNA sequence: TGTGCCTGCTCGGCAGGGAGATCCAGCTCCTATAATTCACCCCTCCACTTT.

V and J are TRBV24-1 and TRBJ1-5, with 12 positions matching TRBD1. Germline values: CDR1 KGHDR, CDR2 SFDVKD. The CDR3 runs 16 residues. J gave up 5 bases and V 4 bases, and 5 bases lay outside the gene matches. The CDR3 nucleotides read TGTGCCACCAGTGACGGGACAGGGGGCGAATATCAGCCCCAGCATTTT. The encoded protein is CATSDGTGGEYQPQHF.

The CDR3 region is CAWSGGEGQPQHF. In nucleotides, the CDR3 is TGTGCCTGGAGTGGGGGGGAAGGTCAGCCCCAGCATTTT. The chain joins TRBV30 to TRBJ1-5; a possible D gene is TRBD1 (5 bases). Trimming shortened V by 1 base and J by 6 bases, and 10 bases separated the two germline ends. This CDR3 comprises 13 residues. CDR1 is GTSNPN and CDR2 is SVGIG in the germline V gene (reference sequence).

The chain combines TRBV15 with TRBJ2-3; no definite D call. The germline V gene has CDR1 LNHNV and CDR2 YYDKDF (reference sequence). The CDR3 has 13 amino acids. V lost 7 bases and J lost 2, with 10 bases in between. The CDR3 loop reads CATTHPPTDTQYF. CDR3 in DNA: TGTGCCACCACCCACCCCCCCACAGATACGCAGTATTTT.

The rearrangement joins TRBV7-8 to TRBJ1-2; possible D gene TRBD1, 6 bases. This CDR3 comprises 16 residues. With 1 base removed from V and 8 bases from J, the gap between germline ends came to 20 bases. From germline, CDR1 is SGHVS and CDR2 FQNEAQ. This CDR3 reads CASSLDLARGEGGYTF. CDR3 DNA: TGTGCCAGCAGCTTAGATTTGGCCAGGGGCGAAGGAGGCTACACCTTC.

This chain joins TRBV9 and TRBJ2-3; D not certain. V lost 0 bases to trimming and J lost 6 bases, with 8 bases between them. Germline V lookup: CDR1 SGDLS, CDR2 YYNGEE. The CDR3 length is 13 residues. This CDR3 is CASSVEGYDTQYF. DNA for the CDR3: TGTGCCAGCAGCGTAGAAGGGTACGATACGCAGTATTTT. Together with reference TRBV9 and TRBJ2-3, the CDR3 gives the full variable domain: DSGVTQTPKHLITATGQRVTLRCSPRSGDLSVYWYQQSLDQGLQFLIQYYNGEERAKGNILERFSAQQFPDLHSELNLSSLELGDSALYFCASSVEGYDTQYFGPGTRLTVL.

V usage is TRBV6-5 and J usage is TRBJ1-5, with TRBD1 matching over 8 bases. J was trimmed by 2 bases and V by 6 bases; bases with no gene match: 3. Germline CDR1 and CDR2: MNHEY and SVGAGI. CDR3 length: 14 amino acids. The CDR3 nucleotides are TGTGCCAGCAGCGGGACAGGACGCAATCAGCCCCAGCATTTT. It translates to CASSGTGRNQPQHF.

V usage is TRBV19 and J usage is TRBJ1-6; 7 positions match TRBD1. The CDR3 has 15 amino acids. V shed 5 bases, J shed 6 bases, and the junction held 7 bases outside the gene matches. Germline-derived CDR1 and CDR2 are LNHDA and SQIVND (reference sequence). This CDR3 is CASSAQGQLNSPLHF. CDR3 in DNA: TGTGCCAGTAGTGCCCAGGGACAGCTTAATTCACCCCTCCACTTT.